The rows below give T cell receptor beta chains drawn from one sample of a study of OX40 agonist ivuxolimab in advanced cancers. The table came from immunoSEQ multiplex PCR; TCRdb's copy has only in-frame clones and leaves some out. The sample has around 67,000 clones; around 83% are singletons. Sequencing used CD4+ or CD8+ T cells sorted from blood, obtained in a trial of the OX40 agonist ivuxolimab. Source of these receptors: an adult with an advanced solid tumor such as melanoma, head and neck, liver or kidney cancer. Each CDR3 is given with its conserved first and last residue. Fields, in order: D gene, clone size, J gene, V gene, CDR3 protein, CDR3 DNA. A D gene is named only where the DNA matches it firmly. Only some rows state a clone size, as once, few, many or a class for expanded clones.

>TRBD1|NA|TRBJ1-3|TRBV28
CASSLETGGGGNTIYF
TGTGCCAGCAGTTTAGAGACAGGGGGAGGGGGAAACACCATATATTTT
>NA|once|TRBJ2-2|TRBV7-3
CASSPSVDYTGELFF
TGTGCCAGCAGCCCCTCTGTGGATTACACCGGGGAGCTGTTTTTT
>TRBD1|NA|TRBJ2-3|TRBV2
CASTQGGRDTQYF
TGTGCCAGCACCCAAGGGGGCAGGGATACGCAGTATTTT
>NA|NA|TRBJ2-7|TRBV11-2
CASSLDLGYTYEQYF
TGTGCCAGCAGCTTAGATTTGGGCTATACCTACGAGCAGTACTTC
>NA|NA|TRBJ2-5|TRBV30
CAWMSRSSETQYF
TGTGCCTGGATGTCTAGGTCCTCGGAGACCCAGTACTTC
>TRBD1|NA|TRBJ1-4|TRBV2
CASSEGTGTNEKLFF
TGTGCCAGCAGTGAGGGGACAGGGACTAATGAAAAACTGTTTTTT
>NA|NA|TRBJ1-1|TRBV20-1
CSASPAEAFF
TGCAGTGCTTCCCCGGCTGAAGCTTTCTTT
>NA|NA|TRBJ1-5|TRBV28
CGTWTDNQPQHF
TGTGGGACGTGGACAGACAATCAGCCCCAGCATTTT
>TRBD1|NA|TRBJ1-1|TRBV19
CASDTGDSMNTEAFF
TGTGCCAGTGATACAGGGGATTCTATGAACACTGAAGCTTTCTTT
>NA|NA|TRBJ2-2|TRBV2
CASSGEITATGELFF
TGTGCCAGCAGTGGAGAAATCACAGCAACCGGGGAGCTGTTTTTT